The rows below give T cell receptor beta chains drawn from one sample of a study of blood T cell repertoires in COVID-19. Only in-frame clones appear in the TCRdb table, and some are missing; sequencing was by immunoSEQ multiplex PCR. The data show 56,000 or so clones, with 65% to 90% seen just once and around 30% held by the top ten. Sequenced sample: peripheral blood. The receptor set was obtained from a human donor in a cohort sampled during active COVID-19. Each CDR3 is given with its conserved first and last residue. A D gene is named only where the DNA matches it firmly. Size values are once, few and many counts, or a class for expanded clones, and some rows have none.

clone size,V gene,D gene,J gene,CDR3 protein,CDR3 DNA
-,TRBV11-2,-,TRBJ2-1,CASSLGDGRRYVNEQFF,TGTGCCAGCAGCTTAGGAGACGGGAGAAGGTATGTCAATGAGCAGTTCTTC
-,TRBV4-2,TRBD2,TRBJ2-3,CASSPQGLAIRRDTQYF,TGTGCCAGCAGCCCCCAGGGACTAGCGATAAGACGGGATACGCAGTATTTT
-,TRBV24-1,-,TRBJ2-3,CATRSGIGRSTDTQYF,TGTGCCACCAGATCAGGGATAGGTCGGAGCACAGATACGCAGTATTTT
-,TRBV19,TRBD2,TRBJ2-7,CASAPGASGTYEQYF,TGTGCCAGCGCCCCGGGGGCTAGCGGGACCTACGAGCAGTACTTC
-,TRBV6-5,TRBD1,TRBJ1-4,CASSKPGQGEKLFF,TGTGCCAGCAGTAAACCGGGACAGGGAGAAAAACTGTTTTTT
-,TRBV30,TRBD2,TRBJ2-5,CAWTSGGETQYF,TGTGCCTGGACTAGCGGGGGAGAGACCCAGTACTTC
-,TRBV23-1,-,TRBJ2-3,CASSQFGRGTDTQYF,TGCGCCAGCAGTCAATTCGGCAGGGGAACAGATACGCAGTATTTT
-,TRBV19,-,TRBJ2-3,CASSIRRATDTQYF,TGTGCCAGTAGTATTCGCAGGGCAACAGATACGCAGTATTTT
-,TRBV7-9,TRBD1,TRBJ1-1,CASSSQPRTGGHAEAFF,TGTGCCAGCAGCTCCCAGCCAAGGACAGGGGGACATGCTGAAGCTTTCTTT
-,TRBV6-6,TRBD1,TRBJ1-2,CASRPPGQGKHGYTF,TGTGCCAGCAGACCCCCGGGACAGGGAAAACATGGCTACACCTTC
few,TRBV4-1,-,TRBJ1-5,CASSQVNFGQPQHF,TGCGCCAGCAGCCAAGTTAACTTCGGTCAGCCCCAGCATTTT
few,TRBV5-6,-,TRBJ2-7,CASSSFIRQASYEQYF,TGTGCCAGCAGCAGCTTTATCCGGCAAGCGAGCTACGAGCAGTACTTC
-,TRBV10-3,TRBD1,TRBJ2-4,CAISTDRVAKNIQYF,TGTGCCATCAGCACAGACAGGGTAGCCAAAAACATTCAGTACTTC
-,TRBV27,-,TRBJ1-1,CASSQGYTEAFF,TGTGCCAGTAGCCAAGGATACACTGAAGCTTTCTTT
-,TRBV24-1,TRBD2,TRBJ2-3,CATSDETSGATDTQYF,TGTGCCACCAGTGATGAGACTAGCGGGGCTACAGATACGCAGTATTTT
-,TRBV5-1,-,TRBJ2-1,CASSLLEKGDNEQFF,TGCGCCAGCAGCTTGTTAGAAAAGGGGGACAATGAGCAGTTCTTC
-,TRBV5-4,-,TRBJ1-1,CASSPGGRAEAFF,TGTGCCAGCAGTCCGGGGGGAAGGGCTGAAGCTTTCTTT
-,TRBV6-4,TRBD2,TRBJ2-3,CASSATPAGGNTDTQYF,TGTGCCAGCAGTGCCACCCCCGCCGGGGGGAACACAGATACGCAGTATTTT
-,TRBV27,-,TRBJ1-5,CASSLSGGSQPQHF,TGTGCCAGCAGTTTATCGGGGGGTAGTCAGCCCCAGCATTTT
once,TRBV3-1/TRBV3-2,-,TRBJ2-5,CASSQRFRSGEETQYF,TGTGCCAGCAGCCAACGTTTTCGGAGCGGTGAAGAGACCCAGTACTTC
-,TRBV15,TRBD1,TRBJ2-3,CATSSGQGGDTQYF,TGTGCCACCAGCAGTGGACAGGGGGGAGATACGCAGTATTTT
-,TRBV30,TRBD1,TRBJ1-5,CAWKQGDHGNQPQHF,TGTGCCTGGAAACAGGGGGATCACGGCAATCAGCCCCAGCATTTT
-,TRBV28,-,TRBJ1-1,CASSLPGGALNTEAFF,TGTGCCAGCAGTCTCCCGGGGGGGGCCTTGAACACTGAAGCTTTCTTT
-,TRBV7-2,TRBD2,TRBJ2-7,CASGGRERYEQYF,TGTGCCAGCGGTGGGCGGGAGAGATACGAGCAGTACTTC
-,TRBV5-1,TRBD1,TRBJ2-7,CASNRDRDPSYEQYF,TGCGCCAGCAACCGGGACAGGGACCCCTCCTACGAGCAGTACTTC
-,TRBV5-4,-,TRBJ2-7,CASSLAGQYYEQYF,TGTGCCAGCAGCTTGGCAGGGCAATACTACGAGCAGTACTTC
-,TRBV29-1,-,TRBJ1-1,CSARKPPGNTEAFF,TGCAGCGCCCGCAAACCTCCCGGGAACACTGAAGCTTTCTTT
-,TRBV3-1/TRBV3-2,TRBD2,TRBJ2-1,CASSQGLAGAGNEQFF,TGTGCCAGCAGCCAGGGACTAGCGGGAGCCGGCAATGAGCAGTTCTTC
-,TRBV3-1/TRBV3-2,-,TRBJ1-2,CASSQGGGDRTGYTF,TGTGCCAGCAGCCAAGGAGGCGGAGATAGAACAGGCTACACCTTC
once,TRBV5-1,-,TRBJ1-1,CASSLMGGSTEAFF,TGCGCCAGCAGCTTGATGGGGGGGAGCACTGAAGCTTTCTTT
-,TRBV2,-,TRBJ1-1,CASSELENTEAFF,TGTGCCAGCAGTGAATTAGAGAACACTGAAGCTTTCTTT
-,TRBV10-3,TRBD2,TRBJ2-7,CAISERTSGPYEQYF,TGTGCCATCAGTGAAAGGACTAGCGGACCCTACGAGCAGTACTTC